The rows below give T cell receptor beta chains drawn from one sample of a study of blood T cell repertoires in COVID-19. The table came from immunoSEQ multiplex PCR; TCRdb's copy has only in-frame clones and leaves some out. The sample has fewer than 200,000 clones; around two thirds are singletons. Source material: peripheral blood. These receptor sequences come from a woman older than 75 with acute or convalescent COVID-19. Each CDR3 is given with its conserved first and last residue.

length	V	J	CDR3
14	TRBV29-1	TRBJ2-1	CSVTKPGLADRQFF
16	TRBV19	TRBJ1-1	CASSLGQGVYNTEAFF
13	TRBV29-1	TRBJ2-2	CSVGEVATGELFF
15	TRBV6-2/TRBV6-3	TRBJ2-1	CASSNSGGGVYEQFF
15	TRBV6-4	TRBJ2-5	CASSLIGRTQETQYF
14	TRBV30	TRBJ1-3	CAWSPLGGGNTIYF
15	TRBV3-1/TRBV3-2	TRBJ1-5	CASSQVIGTNQPQHF
13	TRBV7-3	TRBJ2-7	CASSVGTSYEQYF
16	TRBV9	TRBJ2-1	CASSERAGALYNEQFF
15	TRBV5-1	TRBJ2-2	CASSTTSGNTGELFF
15	TRBV9	TRBJ1-4	CASSVGTGEHEKLFF
15	TRBV7-2	TRBJ2-3	CASSLTSGTADTQYF
16	TRBV24-1	TRBJ2-3	CATSDAAAGGGDTQYF
12	TRBV30	TRBJ1-1	CASADRATEAFF
14	TRBV5-1	TRBJ2-3	CASRLTRLADTQYF
19	TRBV11-3	TRBJ2-6	CASSLSIAGESSGANVLTF
15	TRBV30	TRBJ2-2	CAWSAKGQNTGELFF
12	TRBV28	TRBJ2-7	CASSLSGRRQYF
15	TRBV19	TRBJ2-1	CASSIGGPSYNEQFF
16	TRBV18	TRBJ1-4	CASSPVETGGLSGLFF
13	TRBV28	TRBJ1-4	CASLRRGTEKLFF
16	TRBV28	TRBJ2-1	CASSPAQREGLNEQFF
18	TRBV12-5	TRBJ2-2	CASGYQGLAGANTGELFF
15	TRBV10-3	TRBJ2-1	CAIRALAGDRSEQFF
14	TRBV2	TRBJ1-5	CASSRERGNQPQHF
14	TRBV2	TRBJ1-5	CASSEGQVGQPQHF
14	TRBV7-9	TRBJ2-7	CASSKTSDSYEQYF
15	TRBV7-8	TRBJ2-1	CASSLTAGGQYEQFF
13	TRBV7-6	TRBJ1-2	CASSSGGGLGYTF
13	TRBV27	TRBJ2-7	CASSLILGREQYF
13	TRBV3-1/TRBV3-2	TRBJ2-2	CASSQRETGELFF